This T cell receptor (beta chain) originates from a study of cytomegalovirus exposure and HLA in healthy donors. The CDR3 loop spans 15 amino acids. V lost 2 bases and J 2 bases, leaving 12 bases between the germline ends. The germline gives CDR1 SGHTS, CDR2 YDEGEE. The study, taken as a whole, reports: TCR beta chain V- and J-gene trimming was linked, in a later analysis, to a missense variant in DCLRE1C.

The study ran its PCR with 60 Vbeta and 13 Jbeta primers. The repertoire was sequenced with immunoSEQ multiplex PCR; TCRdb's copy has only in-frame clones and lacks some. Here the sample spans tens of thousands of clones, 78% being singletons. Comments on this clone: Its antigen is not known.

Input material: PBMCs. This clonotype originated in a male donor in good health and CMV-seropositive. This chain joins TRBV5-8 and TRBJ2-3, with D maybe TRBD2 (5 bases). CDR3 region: CASSFHRGNTDTQYF. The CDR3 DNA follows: TGTGCCAGCAGCTTCCACCGGGGTAACACAGATACGCAGTATTTT.